The 14 T cell receptor beta chains presented below share a single source sample, sequenced in a study of T cell repertoires in cytomegalovirus infection. TCRdb reprocessed the reads via MiXCR and lists one record per CDR3 protein. The sample shows about 500,000 distinct CDR3 sequences, about 33% of them seen only once. These receptors' targets are unknown. The sequences come from cultured PBMCs, collected from culture after CMV antigen stimulation. The receptors here all came from a human donor in good health (CMV status not recorded). Some clones in this sample may be carry-over from other donors' samples.

CDR3 region: CSARRSLAEETQYF. The CDR3 DNA reads as TGCAGTGCTAGAAGGTCACTAGCGGAAGAGACCCAGTACTTC. The gene calls are TRBV20-1 and TRBJ2-5, with 8 positions matching TRBD2. CDR3 length: 14 residues. Looked up from germline, CDR1 is DFQATT and CDR2 is SNEGSKA (reference sequence). Germline trimming cut 2 bases from V and 3 bases from J; bases unmatched to any gene: 5.

CDR3: CASSPRTGGTEREKLFF. CDR3 in DNA: TGTGCCAGCAGCCCACGGACAGGGGGAACGGAACGGGAAAAACTGTTTTTT. The chain uses TRBV14 and TRBJ1-4; TRBD1 agrees at 10 bases. The V segment lost 4 bases and the J segment 8 bases; nucleotides outside the gene matches: 13. CDR1 and CDR2 (germline): SGHDN, FVKESK. The CDR3 is made up of 17 amino acids. The full variable domain, completed using reference TRBV14 and TRBJ1-4, is EAGVTQFPSHSVIEKGQTVTLRCDPISGHDNLYWYRRVMGKEIKFLLHFVKESKQDESGMPNNRFLAERTGGTYSTLKVQPAELEDSGVYFCASSPRTGGTEREKLFFGSGTQLSVL.

This clonotype was found a few times. The chain joins TRBV19 to TRBJ2-7, with D hard to call. The CDR3 runs to 14 residues. Germline V CDR1 and CDR2: LNHDA, SQIVND (reference sequence). The V and J ends lost 5 bases and 4 bases respectively, with 15 bases between them. CDR3 nucleotide sequence: TGTGCCAGTAGTCGACTCGTTCCTGCGTACGAGCAGTACTTC. It specifies CASSRLVPAYEQYF.

This rearrangement joins TRBV20-1 to TRBJ2-6; no firm D call. Deletions cut 2 bases from V and 4 bases from J, with 12 bases between. Germline V gives CDR1 DFQATT, CDR2 SNEGSKA (reference sequence). This CDR3 has 15 residues. CDR3 in DNA: TGCAGTGCTAGAAATAACCGGGCCGGGGCCAACGTCCTGACTTTC. Protein sequence: CSARNNRAGANVLTF.

This rearrangement joins TRBV18 to TRBJ2-3; a possible D gene is TRBD2 (7 bases). V dropped 3 bases and J dropped 5 bases, with 18 bases sitting between them. Germline V gene lookup returns CDR1 KGHSH and CDR2 LQKENI. The CDR3 totals 16 residues. This CDR3 is CASSPQSGRGGDTQYF. DNA for the CDR3: TGTGCCAGCTCACCCCAAAGCGGAAGGGGGGGAGATACGCAGTATTTT.

The rearrangement uses TRBV6-2 or TRBV6-3 and TRBJ2-1; a weak D match, TRBD2 (5 bases). The ends were cut back, 5 bases at V and 8 bases at J, with 16 bases in the middle. Germline V gene data show CDR1 as MNHEY and CDR2 as SVGEGT. The CDR3 is made up of 14 amino acids. For the CDR3, the DNA is TGTGCCAGCAGTGAGGACCTAGCCCCGCATGAGCAGTTCTTC. The encoded protein is CASSEDLAPHEQFF.

The gene calls are TRBV12-3 or TRBV12-4 and TRBJ1-4; unclear D gene. Trimming took 7 bases from V and 5 from J, leaving 8 bases between them. CDR3 size: 12 residues. The CDR3 coding sequence is TGTGCCAGCATGAGGGAGAATGAAAAACTGTTTTTT. Its protein is CASMRENEKLFF.

This clonotype has only a few counts. V gene TRBV20-1 combines with J gene TRBJ2-1, with 11 bases that match TRBD2. This CDR3 spans 15 amino acids. Per germline, CDR1 DFQATT and CDR2 SNEGSKA (reference sequence). V lost 3 bases, J lost 8 bases, and 9 bases stayed unmatched. The CDR3 bases are TGCAGTGCTAGGGACACTAGCGGGAGTGGGCATGAGCAGTTCTTC. It codes for CSARDTSGSGHEQFF.

This clonotype has just a few counts. This sequence joins TRBV5-1 and TRBJ2-3; 9 nucleotides align to TRBD2. Germline trimming cut 4 bases from V and 6 bases from J; bases unmatched to any gene: 9. Germline V gene sequence: CDR1 SGHRS, CDR2 YFSETQ. The CDR3 length is 15 residues. The CDR3 spells CASSPGLASKDTQYF. CDR3 in DNA: TGCGCCAGCAGCCCAGGACTAGCGTCAAAGGATACGCAGTATTTT.

The V gene is TRBV7-3, the J gene TRBJ2-6; 8 bases match TRBD1. V lost 5 bases to trimming and J lost 2 bases; unmatched junction nucleotides: 5. CDR3 length: 16 residues. Germline V CDR1 and CDR2: SGHTA, FQGTGA. The CDR3 sequence is CASSTTGDAGANVLTF. The CDR3, as DNA: TGTGCCAGCAGCACGACAGGGGACGCTGGGGCCAACGTCCTGACTTTC.

This clonotype was counted a few times. V gene TRBV7-9 combines with J gene TRBJ2-2, with 8 bases aligning to TRBD1. V shed 5 bases, J shed 6 bases, and the junction held 8 bases outside the gene matches. This CDR3 spans 15 amino acids. Germline V gene data show CDR1 as SEHNR and CDR2 as FQNEAQ (reference sequence). In DNA, the CDR3 is TGTGCCAGCAGCCCAGGGACAGGAGTGCCCGGGGAGCTGTTTTTT. Translation gives CASSPGTGVPGELFF.

This chain links TRBV24-1 with TRBJ2-3, with 8 bases aligning to TRBD1. This CDR3 is 16 amino acids long. Germline V gene sequence: CDR1 KGHDR, CDR2 SFDVKD. Trimming took 4 bases from V and 1 from J; bases not matched to a gene: 6. The CDR3 region is CATSDPKDRGTDTQYF. CDR3 nucleotide sequence: TGTGCCACCAGTGACCCCAAGGACAGGGGCACAGATACGCAGTATTTT.

This clonotype was detected a few times. In nucleotides, the CDR3 is TGTGCCAGCAGACCGACTAGTAGTGAGCAGTTCTTC. Protein: CASRPTSSEQFF. The V and J genes are TRBV12-3 or TRBV12-4 and TRBJ2-1, with a possible D match to TRBD2 (6 bases). The CDR3 has 12 amino acids. The V end was cut by 6 bases, the J end by 9 bases, with 12 bases between.

This clonotype was seen a few times. The rearrangement uses TRBV12-3 or TRBV12-4 and TRBJ1-5; D is uncertain. V was pared by 5 bases and J by 5 bases, with 7 bases between. The CDR3 runs 12 residues. The CDR3: CASSTDDQPQHF. The CDR3 DNA sequence: TGTGCCAGCAGTACAGACGATCAGCCCCAGCATTTT.